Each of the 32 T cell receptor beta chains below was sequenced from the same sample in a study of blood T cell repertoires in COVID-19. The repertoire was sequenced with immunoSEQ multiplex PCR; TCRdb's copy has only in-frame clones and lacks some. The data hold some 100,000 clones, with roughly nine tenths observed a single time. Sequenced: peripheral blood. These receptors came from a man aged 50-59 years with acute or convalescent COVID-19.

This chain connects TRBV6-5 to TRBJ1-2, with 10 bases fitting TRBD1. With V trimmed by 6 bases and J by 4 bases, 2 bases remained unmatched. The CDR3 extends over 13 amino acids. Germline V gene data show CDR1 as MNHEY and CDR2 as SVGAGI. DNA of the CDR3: TGTGCCAGCAGGGGGGACAGGGGCTATGGCTACACCTTC. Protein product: CASRGDRGYGYTF.

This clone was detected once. CDR3: CASSPGGGGNYEQYF. The CDR3 coding sequence is TGTGCCAGCAGCCCAGGCGGCGGGGGGAACTACGAGCAGTACTTC. The chain is built from TRBV6-5 and TRBJ2-7, with 8 bases aligning to TRBD2. The CDR3 extends over 15 amino acids. The junction had 10 bases not matched to a gene; V was cut back by 6 bases and J by 3 bases. Germline V CDR1 and CDR2: MNHEY, SVGAGI.

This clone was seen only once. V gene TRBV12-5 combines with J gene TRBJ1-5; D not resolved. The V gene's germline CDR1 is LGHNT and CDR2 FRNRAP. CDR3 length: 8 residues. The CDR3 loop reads CAGQPQHF. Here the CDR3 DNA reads TGTGCCGGTCAGCCCCAGCATTTT. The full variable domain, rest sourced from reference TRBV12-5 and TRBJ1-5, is DARVTQTPRHKVTEMGQEVTMRCQPILGHNTVFWYRQTMMQGLELLAYFRNRAPLDDSGMPKDRFSAEMPDATLATLKIQPSEPRDSAVYFCAGQPQHFGDGTRLSIL.

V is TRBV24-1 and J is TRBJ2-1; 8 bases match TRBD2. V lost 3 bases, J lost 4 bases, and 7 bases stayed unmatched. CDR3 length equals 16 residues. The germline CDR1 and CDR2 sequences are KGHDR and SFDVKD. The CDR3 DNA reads TGTGCCACCAGTGATACCGGGACTAGGGAATACAATGAGCAGTTCTTC. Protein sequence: CATSDTGTREYNEQFF.

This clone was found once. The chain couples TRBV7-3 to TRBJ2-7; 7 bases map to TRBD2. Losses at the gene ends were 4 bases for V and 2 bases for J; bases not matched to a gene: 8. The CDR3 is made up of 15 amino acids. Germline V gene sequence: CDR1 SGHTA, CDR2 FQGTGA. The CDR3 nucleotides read TGTGCCAGCAGCTCCAGCCTAGCGGCCCCCTACGAGCAGTACTTC. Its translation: CASSSSLAAPYEQYF.

This CDR3 reads CASSSRTGREQYF. In DNA, the CDR3 is TGTGCCAGCAGCTCAAGGACAGGGCGCGAGCAGTACTTC. The genes are TRBV7-6 and TRBJ2-7; TRBD1 aligns across 8 bases. J gave up 6 bases and V 4 bases, and 5 bases lay outside the gene matches. This CDR3 comprises 13 residues. Germline CDR1 reads SGHVS; CDR2 reads FNYEAQ.

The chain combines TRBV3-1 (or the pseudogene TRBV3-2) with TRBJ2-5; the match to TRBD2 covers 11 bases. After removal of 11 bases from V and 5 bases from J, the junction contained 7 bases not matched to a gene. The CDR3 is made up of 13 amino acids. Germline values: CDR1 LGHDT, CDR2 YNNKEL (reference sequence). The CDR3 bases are TGTGCCGGTAGACTAGCGGGAACGGAGACCCAGTACTTC. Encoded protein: CAGRLAGTETQYF.

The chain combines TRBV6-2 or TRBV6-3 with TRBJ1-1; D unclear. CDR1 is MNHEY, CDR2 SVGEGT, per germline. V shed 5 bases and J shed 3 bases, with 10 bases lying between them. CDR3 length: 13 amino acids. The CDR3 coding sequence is TGTGCCAGCAGTCCCCCCTATGACACTGAAGCTTTCTTT. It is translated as CASSPPYDTEAFF.

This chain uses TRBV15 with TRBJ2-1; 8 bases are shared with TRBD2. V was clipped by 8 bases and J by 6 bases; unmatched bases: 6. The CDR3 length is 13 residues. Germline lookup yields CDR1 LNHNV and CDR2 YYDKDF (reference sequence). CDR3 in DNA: TGTGCCACCTGCCTAGCGGGTACCAATGAGCAGTTCTTC. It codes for CATCLAGTNEQFF.

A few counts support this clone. CDR3: CASSPRTGGITGELFF. The CDR3 region has the DNA TGTGCCAGCAGCCCGCGGACAGGGGGCATCACCGGGGAGCTGTTTTTT. V and J are TRBV7-2 and TRBJ2-2; 11 bases align to TRBD1. The CDR3 length is 16 residues. The V gene end was trimmed by 5 bases and the J gene end by 4 bases; junction bases not matched to a gene: 6. Germline loops: CDR1 SGHTA, CDR2 FQGNSA.

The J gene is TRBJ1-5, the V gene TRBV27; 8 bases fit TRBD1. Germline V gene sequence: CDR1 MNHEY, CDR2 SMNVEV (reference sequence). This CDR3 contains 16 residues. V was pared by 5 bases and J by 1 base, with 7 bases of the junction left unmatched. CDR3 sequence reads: CASSLTRTGSNQPQHF. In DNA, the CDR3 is TGTGCCAGCAGTCTTACCCGGACAGGGAGCAATCAGCCCCAGCATTTT.

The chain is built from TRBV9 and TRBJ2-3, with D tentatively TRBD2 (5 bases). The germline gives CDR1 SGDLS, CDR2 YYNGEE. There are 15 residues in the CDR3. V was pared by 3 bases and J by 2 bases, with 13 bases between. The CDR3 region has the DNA TGTGCCAGCAGCGAGGACTCCCTCCTCACAGATACGCAGTATTTT. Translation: CASSEDSLLTDTQYF.

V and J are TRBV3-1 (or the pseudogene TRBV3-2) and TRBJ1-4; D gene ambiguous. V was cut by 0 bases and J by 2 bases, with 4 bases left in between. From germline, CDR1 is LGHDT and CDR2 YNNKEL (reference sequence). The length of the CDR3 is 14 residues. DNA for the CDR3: TGTGCCAGCAGCCAAGATGCGACTAATGAAAAACTGTTTTTT. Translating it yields CASSQDATNEKLFF.

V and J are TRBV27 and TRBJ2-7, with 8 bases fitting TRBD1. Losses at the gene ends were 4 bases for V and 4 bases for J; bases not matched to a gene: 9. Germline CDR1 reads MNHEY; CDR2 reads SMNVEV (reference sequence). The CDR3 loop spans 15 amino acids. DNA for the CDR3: TGTGCCAGCAGTTCGAGGACAGGGATGGGATACGAGCAGTACTTC. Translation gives CASSSRTGMGYEQYF.

CDR3 bases: TGCGCCAGCAGCTTTTTACAGGGGGGCACAGATACGCAGTATTTT. Its protein is CASSFLQGGTDTQYF. This chain links TRBV5-1 with TRBJ2-3, with 8 nucleotides matching TRBD1. The J segment lost 1 base and the V segment lost 2 bases, leaving 3 bases of the junction unmatched. This CDR3 contains 15 residues. From germline, CDR1 is SGHRS and CDR2 YFSETQ.

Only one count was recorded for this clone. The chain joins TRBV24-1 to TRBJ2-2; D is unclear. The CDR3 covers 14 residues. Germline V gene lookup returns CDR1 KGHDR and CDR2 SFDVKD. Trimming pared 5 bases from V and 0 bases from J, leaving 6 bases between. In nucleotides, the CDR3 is TGTGCCACCAGTGGTCCGGCGAACACCGGGGAGCTGTTTTTT. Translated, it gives CATSGPANTGELFF.

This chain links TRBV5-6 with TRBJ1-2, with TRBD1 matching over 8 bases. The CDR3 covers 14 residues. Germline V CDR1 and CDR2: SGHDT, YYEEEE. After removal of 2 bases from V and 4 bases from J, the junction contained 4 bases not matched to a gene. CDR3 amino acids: CASSFYQGAYGYTF. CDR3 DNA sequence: TGTGCCAGCAGCTTTTATCAGGGGGCCTATGGCTACACCTTC. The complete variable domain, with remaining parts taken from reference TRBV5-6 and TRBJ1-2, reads DAGVTQSPTHLIKTRGQQVTLRCSPKSGHDTVSWYQQALGQGPQFIFQYYEEEERQRGNFPDRFSGHQFPNYSSELNVNALLLGDSALYLCASSFYQGAYGYTFGSGTRLTVV.

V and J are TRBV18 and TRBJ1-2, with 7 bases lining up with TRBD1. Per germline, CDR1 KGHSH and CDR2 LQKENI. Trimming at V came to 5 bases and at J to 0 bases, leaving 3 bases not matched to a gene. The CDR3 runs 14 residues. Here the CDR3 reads CASSSGQPNYGYTF. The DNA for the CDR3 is TGTGCCAGCTCATCGGGACAGCCTAACTATGGCTACACCTTC. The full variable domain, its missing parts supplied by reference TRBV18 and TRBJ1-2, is NAGVMQNPRHLVRRRGQEARLRCSPMKGHSHVYWYRQLPEEGLKFMVYLQKENIIDESGMPKERFSAEFPKEGPSILRIQQVVRGDSAAYFCASSSGQPNYGYTFGSGTRLTVV.

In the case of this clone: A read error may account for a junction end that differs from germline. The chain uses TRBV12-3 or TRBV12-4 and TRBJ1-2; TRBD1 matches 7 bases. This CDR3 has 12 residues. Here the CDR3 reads CASSLGRTGSTF. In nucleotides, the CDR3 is TGTGCCAGCAGTTTAGGGAGGACAGGTTCTACTTTC.

This CDR3 reads CASSLGGQGALGAGNTIYF. CDR3 in DNA: TGTGCCAGCAGCTTGGGTGGACAGGGGGCGCTGGGAGCTGGAAACACCATATATTTT. The V call is TRBV5-4, the J call TRBJ1-3; 11 positions agree with TRBD1. Trimming took 0 bases from V and 2 from J; bases not matched to a gene: 10. Per germline, CDR1 SGHNT and CDR2 YYREEE (reference sequence). This CDR3 is 19 amino acids long. The full variable domain, rest sourced from reference TRBV5-4 and TRBJ1-3, is ETGVTQSPTHLIKTRGQQVTLRCSSQSGHNTVSWYQQALGQGPQFIFQYYREEENGRGNFPPRFSGLQFPNYSSELNVNALELDDSALYLCASSLGGQGALGAGNTIYFGEGSWLTVV.

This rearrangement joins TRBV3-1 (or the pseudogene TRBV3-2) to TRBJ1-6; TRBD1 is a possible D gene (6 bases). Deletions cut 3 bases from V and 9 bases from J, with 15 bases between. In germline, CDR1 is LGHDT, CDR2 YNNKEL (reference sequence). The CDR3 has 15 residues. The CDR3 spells CASSHAGTMASPLHF. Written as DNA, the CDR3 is TGTGCCAGCAGCCATGCCGGGACAATGGCTTCACCCCTCCACTTT.

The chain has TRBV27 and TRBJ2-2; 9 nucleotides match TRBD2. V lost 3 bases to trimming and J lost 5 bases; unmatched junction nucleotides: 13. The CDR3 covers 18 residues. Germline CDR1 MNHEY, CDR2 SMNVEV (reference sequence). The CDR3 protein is CASSFETSGALGTGELFF. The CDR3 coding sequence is TGTGCCAGCAGTTTTGAGACTAGCGGCGCCCTAGGGACCGGGGAGCTGTTTTTT.

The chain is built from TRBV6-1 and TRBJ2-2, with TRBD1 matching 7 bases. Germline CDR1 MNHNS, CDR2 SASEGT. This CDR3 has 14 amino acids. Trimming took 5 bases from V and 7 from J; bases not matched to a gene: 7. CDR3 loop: CASSLRGRSGELFF. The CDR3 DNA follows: TGTGCCAGCAGTTTAAGGGGGCGTAGCGGGGAGCTGTTTTTT.

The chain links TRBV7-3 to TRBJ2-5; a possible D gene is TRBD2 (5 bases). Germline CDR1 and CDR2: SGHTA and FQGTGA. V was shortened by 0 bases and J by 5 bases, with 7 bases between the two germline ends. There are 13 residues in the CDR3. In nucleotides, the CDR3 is TGTGCCAGCAGCTTAACCGGGGTGGAGACCCAGTACTTC. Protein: CASSLTGVETQYF.

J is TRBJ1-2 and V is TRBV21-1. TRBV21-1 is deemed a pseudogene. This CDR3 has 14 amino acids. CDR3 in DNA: TGTGCCAGCAGCAGAGCGGGCCAGCGGTATGGCTACACCTTC. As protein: CASSRAGQRYGYTF.

The DNA of the CDR3 is TGCAGCGTTGGATGGGGGGGGTTCACTGAAGCTTTCTTT. Residues: CSVGWGGFTEAFF. The V gene is TRBV29-1, the J gene TRBJ1-1, with TRBD1 as a possible D gene (5 bases). This CDR3 comprises 13 residues. From germline, CDR1 is SQVTM and CDR2 ANQGSEA. Trimming pared 4 bases from V and 4 bases from J, leaving 13 bases between.

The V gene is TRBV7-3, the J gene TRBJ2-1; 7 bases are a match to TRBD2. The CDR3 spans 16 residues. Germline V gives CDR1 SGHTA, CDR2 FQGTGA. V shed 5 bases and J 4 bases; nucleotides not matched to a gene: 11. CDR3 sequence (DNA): TGTGCCAGCAGCCCCGCCGGAACTAGCGCTTACAATGAGCAGTTCTTC. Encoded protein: CASSPAGTSAYNEQFF.

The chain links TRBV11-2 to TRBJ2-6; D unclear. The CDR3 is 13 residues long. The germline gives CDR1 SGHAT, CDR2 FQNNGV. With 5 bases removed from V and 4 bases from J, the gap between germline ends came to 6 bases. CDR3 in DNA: TGTGCCAGCAGCCCCTTCGGGGCCAACGTCCTGACTTTC. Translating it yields CASSPFGANVLTF.

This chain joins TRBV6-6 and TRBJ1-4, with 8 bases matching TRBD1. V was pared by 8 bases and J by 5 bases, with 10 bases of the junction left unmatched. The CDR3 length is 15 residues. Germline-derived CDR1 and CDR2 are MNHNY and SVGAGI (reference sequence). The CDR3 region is CASGGKRQGNEKLFF. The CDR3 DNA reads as TGTGCCAGCGGGGGAAAACGACAGGGGAATGAAAAACTGTTTTTT.

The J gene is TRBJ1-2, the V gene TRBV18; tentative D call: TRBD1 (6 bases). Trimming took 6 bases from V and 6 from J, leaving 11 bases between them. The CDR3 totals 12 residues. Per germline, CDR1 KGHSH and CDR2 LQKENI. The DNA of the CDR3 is TGTGCCAGCTCGCTCCAGGGGAATGGCTACACCTTC. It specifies CASSLQGNGYTF.

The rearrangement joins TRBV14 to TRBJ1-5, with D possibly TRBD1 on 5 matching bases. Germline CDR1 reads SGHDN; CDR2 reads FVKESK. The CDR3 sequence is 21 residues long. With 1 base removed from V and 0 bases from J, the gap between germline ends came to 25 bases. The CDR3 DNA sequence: TGTGCCAGCAGCCAAGGTGCGGGGTTCGGCGGGGCTGGGTTTAGCAATCAGCCCCAGCATTTT. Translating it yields CASSQGAGFGGAGFSNQPQHF.

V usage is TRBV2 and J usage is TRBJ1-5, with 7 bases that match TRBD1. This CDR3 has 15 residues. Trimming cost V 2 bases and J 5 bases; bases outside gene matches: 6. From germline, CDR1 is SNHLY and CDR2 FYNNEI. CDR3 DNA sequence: TGTGCCAGCAGTGAAAGGACAGGTCCCGATCAGCCCCAGCATTTT. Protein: CASSERTGPDQPQHF. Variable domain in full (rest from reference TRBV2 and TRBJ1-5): EPEVTQTPSHQVTQMGQEVILRCVPISNHLYFYWYRQILGQKVEFLVSFYNNEISEKSEIFDDQFSVERPDGSNFTLKIRSTKLEDSAMYFCASSERTGPDQPQHFGDGTRLSIL.